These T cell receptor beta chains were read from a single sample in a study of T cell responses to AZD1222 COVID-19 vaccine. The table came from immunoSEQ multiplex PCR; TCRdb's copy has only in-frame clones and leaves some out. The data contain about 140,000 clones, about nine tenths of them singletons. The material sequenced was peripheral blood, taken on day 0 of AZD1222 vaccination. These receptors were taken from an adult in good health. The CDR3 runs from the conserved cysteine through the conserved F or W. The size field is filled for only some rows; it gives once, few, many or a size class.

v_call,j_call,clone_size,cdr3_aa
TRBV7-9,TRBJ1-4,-,CASSKLETNEKLFF
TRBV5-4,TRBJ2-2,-,CASSLGVASGELFF
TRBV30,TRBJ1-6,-,CAATGGHNSPLHF
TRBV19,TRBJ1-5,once,CASSRQGREPQHF
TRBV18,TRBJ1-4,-,CASSPQAANEKLFF
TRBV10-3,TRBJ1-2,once,CAISEAGQAGGYTF
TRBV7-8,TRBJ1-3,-,CASSSGPGNTIYF
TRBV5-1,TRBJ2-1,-,CASSLEVGPGEQFF
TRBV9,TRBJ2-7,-,CASSARLAETGEQYF
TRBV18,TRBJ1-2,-,CASSLQGTGSTGGYTF
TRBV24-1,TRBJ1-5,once,CATSDAGQGGLMSNQPQHF
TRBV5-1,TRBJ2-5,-,CASSLAASGGQETQYF
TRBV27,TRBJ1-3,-,CASSEVSGNTIYF
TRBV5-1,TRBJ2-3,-,CASSLDLDFTDTQYF
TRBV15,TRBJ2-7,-,CATSSYRERSYEQYF
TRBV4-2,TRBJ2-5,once,CASSRTTGVQETQYF
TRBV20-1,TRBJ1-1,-,CSASRRVENTEAFF
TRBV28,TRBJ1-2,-,CASSLCIQHYGYTF
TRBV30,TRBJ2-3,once,CAWSEYDRGVGLAGGPDPPDTQYF
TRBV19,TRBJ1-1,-,CASSIPAEAFF
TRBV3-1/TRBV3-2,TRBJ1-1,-,CASTSRTEEAFF
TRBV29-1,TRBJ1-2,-,CSVDSNYGYTF
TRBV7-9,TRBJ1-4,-,CASSSTTEKLFF
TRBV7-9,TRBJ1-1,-,CASRQGTEAFF
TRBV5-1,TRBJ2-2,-,CASSLGTGGNTGELFF
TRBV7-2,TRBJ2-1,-,CASSPGTGFSYNEQFF
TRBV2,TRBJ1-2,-,CASSYTGPGPNGYTF
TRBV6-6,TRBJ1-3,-,CASSLTGSPGNTIYF
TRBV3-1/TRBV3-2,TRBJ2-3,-,CASSQQTGPGSTDTQYF
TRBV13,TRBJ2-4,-,CASSLGLAKNIQYF
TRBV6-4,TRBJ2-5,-,CASSDSRGAQETQYF
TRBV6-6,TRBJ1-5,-,CASSSTGAQPQHF
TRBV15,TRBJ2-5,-,CATATRLAGGSETQYF
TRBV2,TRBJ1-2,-,CASSERLVDAGYTF
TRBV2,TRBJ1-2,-,CASSPRQTNYGYTF
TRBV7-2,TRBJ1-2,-,CASSSGHGYGYTF
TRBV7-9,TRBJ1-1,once,CASSLGTAGDTEAFF
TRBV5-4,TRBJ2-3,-,CASSLDSHSTDTQYF
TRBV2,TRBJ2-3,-,CASSTSTSGGWVDTQYF
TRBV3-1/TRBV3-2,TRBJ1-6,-,CASSQGQVGSPLHF
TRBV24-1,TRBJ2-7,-,CATSHSGNTYEQYF
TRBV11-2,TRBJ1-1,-,CASSMGVRGPPEAFF
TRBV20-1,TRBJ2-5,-,CSASRGGAGTQYF
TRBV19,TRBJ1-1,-,CASSIYPGVGTEAFF
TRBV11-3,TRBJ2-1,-,CASSPGGDNEQFF
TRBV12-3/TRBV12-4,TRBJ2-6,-,CASSLVANVLTF
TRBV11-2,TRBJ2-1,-,CASSQTGTKGMDEQFF
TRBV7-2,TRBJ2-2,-,CASSLPENTGELFF
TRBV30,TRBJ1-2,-,CAWSVGFYGYTF
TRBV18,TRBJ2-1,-,CASSPWERGDLQSSYNEQFF